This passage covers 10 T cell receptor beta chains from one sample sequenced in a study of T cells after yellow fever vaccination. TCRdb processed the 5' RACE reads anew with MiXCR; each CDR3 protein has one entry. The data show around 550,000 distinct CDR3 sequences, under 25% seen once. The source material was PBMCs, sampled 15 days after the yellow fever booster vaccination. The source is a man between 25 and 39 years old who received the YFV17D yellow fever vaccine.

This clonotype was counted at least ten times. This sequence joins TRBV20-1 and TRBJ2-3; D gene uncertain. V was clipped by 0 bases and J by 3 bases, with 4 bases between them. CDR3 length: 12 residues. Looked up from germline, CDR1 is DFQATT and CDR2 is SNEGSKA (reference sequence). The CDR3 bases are TGCAGTGCTAGAGAATTTACAGATACGCAGTATTTT. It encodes CSAREFTDTQYF.

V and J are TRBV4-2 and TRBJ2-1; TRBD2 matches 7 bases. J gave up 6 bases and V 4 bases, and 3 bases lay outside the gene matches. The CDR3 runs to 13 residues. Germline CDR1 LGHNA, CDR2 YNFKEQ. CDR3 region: CASSRGTTNEQFF. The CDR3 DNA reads TGTGCCAGCAGCCGCGGGACTACCAATGAGCAGTTCTTC.

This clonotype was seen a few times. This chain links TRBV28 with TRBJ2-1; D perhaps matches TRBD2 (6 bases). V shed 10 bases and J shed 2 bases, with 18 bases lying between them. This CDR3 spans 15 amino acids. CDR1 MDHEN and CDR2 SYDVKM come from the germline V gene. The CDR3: CATNTGRGTYNEQFF. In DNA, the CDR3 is TGTGCCACCAACACGGGACGGGGGACCTACAATGAGCAGTTCTTC.

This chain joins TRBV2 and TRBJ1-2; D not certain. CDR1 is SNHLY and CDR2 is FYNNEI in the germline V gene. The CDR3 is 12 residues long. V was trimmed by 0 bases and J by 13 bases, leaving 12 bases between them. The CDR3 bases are TGTGCCAGCAGTGAAGCTAGACGGGCCTTCACCTTC. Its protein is CASSEARRAFTF. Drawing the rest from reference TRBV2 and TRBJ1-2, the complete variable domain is EPEVTQTPSHQVTQMGQEVILRCVPISNHLYFYWYRQILGQKVEFLVSFYNNEISEKSEIFDDQFSVERPDGSNFTLKIRSTKLEDSAMYFCASSEARRAFTFGSGTRLTVV.

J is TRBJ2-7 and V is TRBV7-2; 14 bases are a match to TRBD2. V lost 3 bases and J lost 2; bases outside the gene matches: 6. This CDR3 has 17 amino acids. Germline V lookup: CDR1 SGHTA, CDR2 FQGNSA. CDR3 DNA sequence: TGTGCCAGCAGCTTGTCCCGGACTAGCGGGGGGCCCTACGAGCAGTACTTC. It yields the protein CASSLSRTSGGPYEQYF.

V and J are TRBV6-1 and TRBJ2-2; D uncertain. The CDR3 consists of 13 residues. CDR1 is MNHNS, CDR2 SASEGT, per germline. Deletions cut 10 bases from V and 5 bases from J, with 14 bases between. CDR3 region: CAKWEVPTGELFF. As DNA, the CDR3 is TGTGCCAAGTGGGAAGTTCCTACCGGGGAGCTGTTTTTT.

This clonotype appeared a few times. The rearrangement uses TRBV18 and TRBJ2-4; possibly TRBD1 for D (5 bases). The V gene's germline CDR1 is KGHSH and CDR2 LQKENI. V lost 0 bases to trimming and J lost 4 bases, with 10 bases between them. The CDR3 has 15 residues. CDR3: CASSPPQGGKNIQYF. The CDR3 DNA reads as TGTGCCAGCTCACCACCGCAGGGTGGGAAAAACATTCAGTACTTC.

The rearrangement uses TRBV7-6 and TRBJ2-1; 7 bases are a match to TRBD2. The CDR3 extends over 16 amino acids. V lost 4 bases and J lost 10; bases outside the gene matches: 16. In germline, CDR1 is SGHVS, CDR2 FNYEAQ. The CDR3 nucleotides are TGTGCCAGCAGCTCCAAACTAGCGAGAACCGGAGCAGAGCAGTTCTTC. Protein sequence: CASSSKLARTGAEQFF.

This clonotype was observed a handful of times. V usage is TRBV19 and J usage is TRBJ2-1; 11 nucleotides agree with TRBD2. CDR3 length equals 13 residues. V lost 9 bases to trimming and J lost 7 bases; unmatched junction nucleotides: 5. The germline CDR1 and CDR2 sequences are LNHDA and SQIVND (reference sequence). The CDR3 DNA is TGTGCCAGCAGAAGACTAGCGGGAAATGAGCAGTTCTTC. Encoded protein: CASRRLAGNEQFF.

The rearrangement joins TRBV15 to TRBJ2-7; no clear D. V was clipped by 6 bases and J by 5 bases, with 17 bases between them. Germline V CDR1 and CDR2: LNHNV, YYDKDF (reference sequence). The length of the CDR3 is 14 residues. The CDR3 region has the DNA TGTGCCACCAGTCTCGACCCGCGTTCTCACGAGCAGTACTTC. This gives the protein CATSLDPRSHEQYF. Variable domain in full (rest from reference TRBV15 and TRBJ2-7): DAMVIQNPRYQVTQFGKPVTLSCSQTLNHNVMYWYQQKSSQAPKLLFHYYDKDFNNEADTPDNFQSRRPNTSFCFLDIRSPGLGDTAMYLCATSLDPRSHEQYFGPGTRLTVT.